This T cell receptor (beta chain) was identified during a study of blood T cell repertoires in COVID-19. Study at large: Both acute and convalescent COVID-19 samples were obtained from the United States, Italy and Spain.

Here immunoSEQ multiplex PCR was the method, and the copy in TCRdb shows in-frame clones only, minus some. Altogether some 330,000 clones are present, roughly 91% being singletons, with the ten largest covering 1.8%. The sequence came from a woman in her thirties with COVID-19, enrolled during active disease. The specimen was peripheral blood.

The CDR3 reads CASSGQATTVKLFF. In DNA form, the CDR3 reads TGTGCCAGCAGTGGGCAGGCGACCACCGTTAAACTGTTTTTT. The chain couples TRBV2 to TRBJ1-4; D not certain. V was clipped by 4 bases and J by 11 bases, with 17 bases between them. This CDR3 contains 14 residues. Looked up from germline, CDR1 is SNHLY and CDR2 is FYNNEI.